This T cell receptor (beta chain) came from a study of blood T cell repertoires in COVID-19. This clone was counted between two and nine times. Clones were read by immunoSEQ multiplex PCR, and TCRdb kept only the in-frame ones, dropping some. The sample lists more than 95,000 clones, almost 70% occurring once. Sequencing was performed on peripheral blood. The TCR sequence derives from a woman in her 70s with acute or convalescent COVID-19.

As DNA, the CDR3 is TGTGCCAGCAGCTTTAGATTAGATTCACCCCTCCACTTT. It specifies CASSFRLDSPLHF. V usage is TRBV11-2 and J usage is TRBJ1-6; the D is unclear. The CDR3 covers 13 residues. V lost 3 bases to trimming and J lost 8 bases, with 8 bases between them. The germline gives CDR1 SGHAT, CDR2 FQNNGV.